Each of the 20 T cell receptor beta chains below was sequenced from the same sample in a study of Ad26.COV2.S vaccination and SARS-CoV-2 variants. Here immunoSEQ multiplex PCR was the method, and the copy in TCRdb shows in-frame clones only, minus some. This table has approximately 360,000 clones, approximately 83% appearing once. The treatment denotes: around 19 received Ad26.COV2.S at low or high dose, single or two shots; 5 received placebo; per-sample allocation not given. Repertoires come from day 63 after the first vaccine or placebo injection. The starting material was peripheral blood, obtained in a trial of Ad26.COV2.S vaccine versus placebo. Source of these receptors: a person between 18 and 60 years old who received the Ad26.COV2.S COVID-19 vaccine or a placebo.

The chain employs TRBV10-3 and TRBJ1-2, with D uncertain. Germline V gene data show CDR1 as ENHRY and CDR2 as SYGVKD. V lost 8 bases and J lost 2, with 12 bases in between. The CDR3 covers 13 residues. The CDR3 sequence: CAIFTELNYGYTF. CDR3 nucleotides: TGTGCCATCTTCACAGAACTAAACTATGGCTACACCTTC.

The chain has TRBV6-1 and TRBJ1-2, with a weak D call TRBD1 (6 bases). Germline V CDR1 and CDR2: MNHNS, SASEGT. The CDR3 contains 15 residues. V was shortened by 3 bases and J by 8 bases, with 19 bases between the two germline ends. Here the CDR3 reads CASSDKGGSRRGYTF. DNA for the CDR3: TGTGCCAGCAGTGACAAAGGGGGGTCCAGGCGGGGCTACACCTTC.

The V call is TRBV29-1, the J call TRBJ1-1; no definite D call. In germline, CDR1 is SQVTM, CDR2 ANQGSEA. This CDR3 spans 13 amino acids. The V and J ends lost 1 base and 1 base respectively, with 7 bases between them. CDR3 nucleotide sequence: TGCAGCGTTGAAGCCCCCCCGAACACTGAAGCTTTCTTT. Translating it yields CSVEAPPNTEAFF.

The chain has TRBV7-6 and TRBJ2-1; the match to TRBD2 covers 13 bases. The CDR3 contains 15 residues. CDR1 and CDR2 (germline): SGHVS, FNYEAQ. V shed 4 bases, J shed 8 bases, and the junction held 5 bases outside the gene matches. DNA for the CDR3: TGTGCCAGCAGCTCGGGACTAGCGGGACGATATGAGCAGTTCTTC. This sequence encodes CASSSGLAGRYEQFF.

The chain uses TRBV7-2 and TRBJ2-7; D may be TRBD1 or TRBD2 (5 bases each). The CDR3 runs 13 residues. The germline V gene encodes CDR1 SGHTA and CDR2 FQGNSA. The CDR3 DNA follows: TGTGCGGGGCTAGCTTCATTCGGATACGAGCAGTACTTC. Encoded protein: CAGLASFGYEQYF.

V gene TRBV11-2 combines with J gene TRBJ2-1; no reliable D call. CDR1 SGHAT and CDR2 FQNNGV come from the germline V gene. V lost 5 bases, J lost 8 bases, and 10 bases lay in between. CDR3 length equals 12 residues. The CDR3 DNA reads TGTGCCAGCAGCCCCTGGGCCCATGAGCAGTTCTTC. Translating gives CASSPWAHEQFF.

The CDR3 here is CATSDMGVNTGELFF. The CDR3 DNA is TGTGCCACCAGTGATATGGGGGTGAACACCGGGGAGCTGTTTTTT. This chain joins TRBV24-1 and TRBJ2-2; D is perhaps TRBD1 or TRBD2 (5 bases each). Trimming pared 3 bases from V and 1 base from J, leaving 8 bases between. Germline V gene sequence: CDR1 KGHDR, CDR2 SFDVKD. The CDR3 contains 15 residues.

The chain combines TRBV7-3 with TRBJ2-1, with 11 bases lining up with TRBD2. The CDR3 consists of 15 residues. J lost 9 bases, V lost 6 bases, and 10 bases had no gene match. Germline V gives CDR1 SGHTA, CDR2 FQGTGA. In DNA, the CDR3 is TGTGCCAGCAGTATCACTAGCGGGGGAAGAGGTGAGCAGTTCTTC. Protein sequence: CASSITSGGRGEQFF. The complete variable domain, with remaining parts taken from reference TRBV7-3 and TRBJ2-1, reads GAGVSQTPSNKVTEKGKYVELRCDPISGHTALYWYRQSLGQGPEFLIYFQGTGAADDSGLPNDRFFAVRPEGSVSTLKIQRTERGDSAVYLCASSITSGGRGEQFFGPGTRLTVL.

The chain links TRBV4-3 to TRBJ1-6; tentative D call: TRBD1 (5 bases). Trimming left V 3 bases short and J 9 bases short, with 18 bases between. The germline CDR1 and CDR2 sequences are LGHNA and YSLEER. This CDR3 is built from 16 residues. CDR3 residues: CASSQGLGVRGSPLHF. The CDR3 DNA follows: TGCGCCAGCAGCCAGGGGTTAGGGGTGCGTGGTTCACCCCTCCACTTT.

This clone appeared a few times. CDR3 amino acids: CASSFATGGGHEQYF. The CDR3 DNA reads TGCGCCAGCAGCTTCGCTACAGGGGGGGGCCACGAGCAGTACTTC. The rearrangement uses TRBV4-1 and TRBJ2-7; maybe TRBD1 (8 bases). Trimming left V 5 bases short and J 5 bases short, with 19 bases between. Germline lookup yields CDR1 MGHRA and CDR2 YSYEKL. There are 15 residues in the CDR3.

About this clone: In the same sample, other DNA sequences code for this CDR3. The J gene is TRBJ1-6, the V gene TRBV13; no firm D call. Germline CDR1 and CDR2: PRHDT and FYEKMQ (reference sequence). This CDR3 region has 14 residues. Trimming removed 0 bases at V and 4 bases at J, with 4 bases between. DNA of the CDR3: TGTGCCAGCAGCTTAGGCAGGTATAATTCACCCCTCCACTTT. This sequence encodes CASSLGRYNSPLHF.

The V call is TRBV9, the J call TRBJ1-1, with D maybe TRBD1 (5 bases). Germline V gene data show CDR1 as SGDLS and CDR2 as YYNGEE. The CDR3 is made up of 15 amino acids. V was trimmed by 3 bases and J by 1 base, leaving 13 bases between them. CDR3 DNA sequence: TGTGCCAGCAGCGGACGGACGGACAAGAACACTGAAGCTTTCTTT. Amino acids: CASSGRTDKNTEAFF.

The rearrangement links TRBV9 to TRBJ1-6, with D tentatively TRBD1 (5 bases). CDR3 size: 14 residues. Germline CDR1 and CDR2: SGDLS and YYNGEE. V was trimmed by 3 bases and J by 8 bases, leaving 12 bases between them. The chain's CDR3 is CASSAGTDDSPLHF. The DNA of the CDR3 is TGTGCCAGCAGCGCCGGGACTGATGATTCACCCCTCCACTTT.

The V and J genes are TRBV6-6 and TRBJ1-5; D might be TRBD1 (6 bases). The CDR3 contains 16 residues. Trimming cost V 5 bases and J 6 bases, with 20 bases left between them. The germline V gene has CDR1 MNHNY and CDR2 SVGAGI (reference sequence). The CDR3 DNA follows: TGTGCCAGCAGTCCGACCCGGGACAAGGGAGTTCAGCCCCAGCATTTT. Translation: CASSPTRDKGVQPQHF.

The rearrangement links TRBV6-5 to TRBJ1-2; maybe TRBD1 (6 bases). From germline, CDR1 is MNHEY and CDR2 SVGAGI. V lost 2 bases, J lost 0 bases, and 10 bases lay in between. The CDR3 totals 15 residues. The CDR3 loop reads CASSYGTTTNYGYTF. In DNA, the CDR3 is TGTGCCAGCAGTTACGGGACAACAACTAACTATGGCTACACCTTC.

CDR3 bases: TGTGCCAGCATCGCGGGTGGGCGAGACGACACTGAAGCTTTCTTT. Its protein product is CASIAGGRDDTEAFF. The V call is TRBV28, the J call TRBJ1-1; no clear D. There are 15 residues in the CDR3. The V gene lost 7 bases and the J gene lost 3 bases, with 18 bases spanning the gap. Germline lookup yields CDR1 MDHEN and CDR2 SYDVKM.

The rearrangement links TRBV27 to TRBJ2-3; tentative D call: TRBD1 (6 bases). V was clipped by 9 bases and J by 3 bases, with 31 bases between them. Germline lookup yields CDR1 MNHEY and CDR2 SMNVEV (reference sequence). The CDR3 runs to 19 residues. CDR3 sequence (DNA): TGTGCCAGTAAAAACACCGACGGACAGCCGACACTCTTAACAGATACGCAGTATTTT. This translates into CASKNTDGQPTLLTDTQYF.

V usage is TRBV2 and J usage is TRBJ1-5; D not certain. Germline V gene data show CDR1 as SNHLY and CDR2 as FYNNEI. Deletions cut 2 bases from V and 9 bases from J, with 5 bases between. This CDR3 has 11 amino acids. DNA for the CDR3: TGTGCCAGCAGTGAATTCGGGCCCCAGCATTTT. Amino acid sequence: CASSEFGPQHF.

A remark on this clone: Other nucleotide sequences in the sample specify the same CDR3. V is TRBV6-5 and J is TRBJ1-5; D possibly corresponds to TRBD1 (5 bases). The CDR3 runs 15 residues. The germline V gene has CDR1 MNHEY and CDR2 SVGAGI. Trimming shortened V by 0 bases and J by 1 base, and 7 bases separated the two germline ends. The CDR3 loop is CASSYSGGSNQPQHF. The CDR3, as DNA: TGTGCCAGCAGTTACTCGGGGGGGAGCAATCAGCCCCAGCATTTT.

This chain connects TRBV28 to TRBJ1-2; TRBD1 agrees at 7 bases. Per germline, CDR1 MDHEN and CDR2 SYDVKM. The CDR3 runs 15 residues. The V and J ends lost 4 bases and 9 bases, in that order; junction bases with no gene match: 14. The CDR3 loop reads CASSSPARQGRSYTF. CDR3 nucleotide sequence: TGTGCCAGCAGTTCCCCCGCCCGACAGGGAAGAAGCTACACCTTC.